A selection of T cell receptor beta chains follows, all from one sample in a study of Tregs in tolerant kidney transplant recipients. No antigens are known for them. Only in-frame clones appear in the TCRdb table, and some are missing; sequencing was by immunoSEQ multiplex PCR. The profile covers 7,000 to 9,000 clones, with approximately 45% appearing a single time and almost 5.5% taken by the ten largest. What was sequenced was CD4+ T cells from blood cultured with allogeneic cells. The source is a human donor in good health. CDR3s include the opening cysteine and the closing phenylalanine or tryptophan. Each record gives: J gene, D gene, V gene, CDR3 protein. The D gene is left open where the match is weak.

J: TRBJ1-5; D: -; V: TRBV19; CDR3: CASSILSRDQPQHF
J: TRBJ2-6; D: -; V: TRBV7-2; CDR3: CASRESGANVLTF
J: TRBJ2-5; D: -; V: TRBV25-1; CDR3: CASSEGGRLGLQETQYF
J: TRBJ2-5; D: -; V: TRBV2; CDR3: CATDTPSVETQYF
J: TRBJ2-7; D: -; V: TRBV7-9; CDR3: CASSFLRGAYEQYF
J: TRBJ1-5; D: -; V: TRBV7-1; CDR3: CASSLGAGNQPQHF
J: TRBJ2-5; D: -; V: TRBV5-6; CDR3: CASRSGNSRETQYF
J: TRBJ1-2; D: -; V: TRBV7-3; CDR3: CASSLKGTGYTF
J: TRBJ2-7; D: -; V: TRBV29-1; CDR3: CSVGQGAGHEQYF
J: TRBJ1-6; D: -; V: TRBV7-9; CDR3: CASSLRGSSPLHF
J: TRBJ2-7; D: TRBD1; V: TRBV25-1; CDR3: CASSRDSYEQYF
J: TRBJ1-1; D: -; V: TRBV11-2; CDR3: CASSQPGVPNTEAFF
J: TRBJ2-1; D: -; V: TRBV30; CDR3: CAWSAPGMLGQFF
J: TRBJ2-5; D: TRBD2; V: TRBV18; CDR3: CASSPGGSFQETQYF
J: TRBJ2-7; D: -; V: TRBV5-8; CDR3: CASIHMPEAYEQYF
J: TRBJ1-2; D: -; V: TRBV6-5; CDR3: CASSYSRAWGDGYTF
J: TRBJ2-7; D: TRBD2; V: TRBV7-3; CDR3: CASSPRTSGRYEQYF
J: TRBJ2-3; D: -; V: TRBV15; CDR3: CATRRSGATDTQYF
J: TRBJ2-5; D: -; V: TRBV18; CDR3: CASSPQGGPETQYF
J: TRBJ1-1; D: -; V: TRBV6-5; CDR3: CASSSDLIGQAFF
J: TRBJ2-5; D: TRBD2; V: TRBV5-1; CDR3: CASSSVAGGIWETQYF
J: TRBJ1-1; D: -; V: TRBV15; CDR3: CATSRAAREAFF
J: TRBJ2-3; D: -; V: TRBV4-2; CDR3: CASSQDARRTDTQYF
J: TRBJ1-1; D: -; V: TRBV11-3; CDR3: CASSKDAKNTEAFF
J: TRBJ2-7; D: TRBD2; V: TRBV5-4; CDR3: CASSTGTRGSYEQYF
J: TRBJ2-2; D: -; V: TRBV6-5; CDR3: CASSYGITNTGELFF
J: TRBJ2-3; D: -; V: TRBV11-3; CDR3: CASSLGPRVSGTDTQYF
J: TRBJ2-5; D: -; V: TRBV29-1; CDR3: CSVARRGTYLETQYF
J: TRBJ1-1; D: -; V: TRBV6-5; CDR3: CASSRGGEAFF
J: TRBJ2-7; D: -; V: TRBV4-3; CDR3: CASSQEGGRRGQWTYEQYF
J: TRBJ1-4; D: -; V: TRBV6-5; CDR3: CASSYRRTFGEKLFF
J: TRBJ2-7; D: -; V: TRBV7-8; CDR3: CASSPPSGSYEQYF
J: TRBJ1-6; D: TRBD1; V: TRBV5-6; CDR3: CASSLTTGQGLGNSPLHF
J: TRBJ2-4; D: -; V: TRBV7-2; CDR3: CATSPRFSGLAKNIQYF
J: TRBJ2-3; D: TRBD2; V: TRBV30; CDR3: CAWSVTLAGPTDTQYF
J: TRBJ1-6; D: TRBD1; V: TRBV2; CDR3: CASSTTRGRTYNSPLHF
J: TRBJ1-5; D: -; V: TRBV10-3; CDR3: CAISETQGSGAQHF
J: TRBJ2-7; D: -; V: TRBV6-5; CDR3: CAIAETYEQYF
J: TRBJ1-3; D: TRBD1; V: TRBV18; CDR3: CASSLLVQGGSGNTIYF
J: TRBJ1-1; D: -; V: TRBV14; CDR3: CASSQVAGRILNTEAFF
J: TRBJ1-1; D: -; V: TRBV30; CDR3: CAWTPYTEAFF
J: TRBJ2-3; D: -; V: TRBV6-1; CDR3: CASRSRTRDTQYF
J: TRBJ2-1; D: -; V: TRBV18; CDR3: CASSPPVRDEQFF
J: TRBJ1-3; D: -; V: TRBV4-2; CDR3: CASSQDMGVGNTIYF
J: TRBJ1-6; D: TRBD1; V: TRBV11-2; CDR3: CASSFSDRANSPLHF
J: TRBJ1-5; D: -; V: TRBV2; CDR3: CASSHRVSNQPQHF
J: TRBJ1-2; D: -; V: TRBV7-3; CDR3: CASSLGQLYGYTF
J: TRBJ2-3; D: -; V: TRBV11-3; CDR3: CASSLADTQYF
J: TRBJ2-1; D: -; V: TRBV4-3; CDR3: CASSQDRVGEQFF
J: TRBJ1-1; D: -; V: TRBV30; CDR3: CAWSVRLGGEAFF
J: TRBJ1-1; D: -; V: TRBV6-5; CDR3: CASSILGGKAFF
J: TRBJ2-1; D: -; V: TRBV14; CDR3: CASSQEGRGQFF
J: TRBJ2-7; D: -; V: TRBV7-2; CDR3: CASSLAGFSYEQYF
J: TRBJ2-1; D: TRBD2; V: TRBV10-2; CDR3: CASSYSGGANEQFF
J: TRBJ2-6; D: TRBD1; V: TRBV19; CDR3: CASSIGTGGSGANVLTF